Below, 24 T cell receptor beta chains from the same sample are listed, as sequenced in a study of patients and donors after allogeneic stem cell transplantation. A single record per CDR3 protein comes from TCRdb applying MiXCR to the RT-PCR reads. The table records roughly 200,000 distinct CDR3 sequences, about 37% of them present only once. Input material: blood, either unsorted or a sorted T cell fraction (not recorded which). The receptor source for this set is a human donor who was either an allogeneic HSCT recipient or a stem cell or donor lymphocyte infusion donor (not recorded which). It is not recorded whose cells these are; they may come from a transplant donor.

The chain links TRBV15 to TRBJ1-3; 8 bases match TRBD1. Germline lookup yields CDR1 LNHNV and CDR2 YYDKDF (reference sequence). The J segment lost 2 bases and the V segment lost 5 bases, leaving 5 bases of the junction unmatched. The CDR3 spans 15 residues. CDR3 loop: CATSAGQGTGNTIYF. The CDR3 nucleotides read TGTGCCACCAGCGCCGGACAGGGCACTGGAAACACCATATATTTT.

The chain recombines TRBV12-3 or TRBV12-4 with TRBJ2-1; D is ambiguous. Between the trimmed V and J ends, which lost 8 bases and 3 bases, there was a span of 14 bases. CDR3 length: 14 residues. The DNA of the CDR3 is TGTGCCAGCGGACCCCGGGTGGGCTACAATGAGCAGTTCTTC. Its protein is CASGPRVGYNEQFF.

The chain employs TRBV5-4 and TRBJ2-3, with 9 bases matching TRBD2. Germline loops: CDR1 SGHNT, CDR2 YYREEE (reference sequence). This CDR3 is built from 16 residues. J was trimmed by 2 bases and V by 4 bases; bases with no gene match: 8. CDR3 coding DNA: TGTGCCAGCAGCCGCTTGACTAGCGGCCCCACAGATACGCAGTATTTT. Its protein is CASSRLTSGPTDTQYF.

The genes are TRBV15 and TRBJ1-5; 9 positions match TRBD1. Germline V gene sequence: CDR1 LNHNV, CDR2 YYDKDF (reference sequence). V lost 3 bases, J lost 0 bases, and 3 bases stayed unmatched. The CDR3 runs 16 residues. The DNA of the CDR3 is TGTGCCACCAGCAGGGACAGGGGAGGTAGCAATCAGCCCCAGCATTTT. Protein: CATSRDRGGSNQPQHF.

The rearrangement uses TRBV5-1 and TRBJ2-2; 9 bases are shared with TRBD1. The trim removed 0 bases at V and 5 bases at J, leaving 2 bases unmatched. The CDR3 is 15 amino acids. Germline values: CDR1 SGHRS, CDR2 YFSETQ. Here the CDR3 reads CASSLGDRATGELFF. The CDR3 DNA reads as TGCGCCAGCAGCTTGGGGGACAGGGCTACCGGGGAGCTGTTTTTT.

The gene calls are TRBV7-7 and TRBJ2-1; possible D gene TRBD2, 7 bases. V was cut by 1 base and J by 12 bases, with 10 bases left in between. The CDR3 has 12 residues. Germline CDR1 SSHAT, CDR2 FNYEAQ (reference sequence). The CDR3 loop is CASSLDGGRQFF. Here the CDR3 DNA reads TGTGCCAGCAGCTTAGACGGGGGGCGGCAGTTCTTC. The full variable domain, its missing parts supplied by reference TRBV7-7 and TRBJ2-1, is GAGVSQSPRYKVTKRGQDVTLRCDPISSHATLYWYQQALGQGPEFLTYFNYEAQPDKSGLPSDRFSAERPEGSISTLTIQRTEQRDSAMYRCASSLDGGRQFFGPGTRLTVL.

For the CDR3, the DNA is TGTGCCAGCAGCCAAGGACAGGGCGCAGGCTACGAGCAGTACTTC. It translates to CASSQGQGAGYEQYF. The chain combines TRBV4-2 with TRBJ2-7; 7 nucleotides agree with TRBD1. The CDR3 runs to 15 residues. Germline loops: CDR1 LGHNA, CDR2 YNFKEQ. The V and J ends lost 1 base and 3 bases, in that order; junction bases with no gene match: 6.

In its sample, this clonotype was seen a few times. V usage is TRBV29-1 and J usage is TRBJ1-5, with a possible D match to TRBD1 (6 bases). Germline CDR1 reads SQVTM; CDR2 reads ANQGSEA. The CDR3 totals 15 residues. Trimming cost V 4 bases and J 0 bases, with 13 bases left between them. The DNA for the CDR3 is TGCAGCGTTGTTAGGGGGGGCTATAGCAATCAGCCCCAGCATTTT. Translating it yields CSVVRGGYSNQPQHF.

This clonotype is a singleton in its sample. V is TRBV6-2 or TRBV6-3 and J is TRBJ2-3, with a possible D match to TRBD1 (6 bases). Deletions cut 0 bases from V and 8 bases from J, with 33 bases between. The CDR3 extends over 21 amino acids. CDR1 and CDR2 from the germline V gene are MNHEY and SVGEGT. CDR3 nucleotide sequence: TGTGCCAGCAGTTACTCGATGTTTTCGCGCCGGCGACAGGAGGACAGCGTTACGCAGTATTTT. This encodes CASSYSMFSRRRQEDSVTQYF.

This rearrangement joins TRBV2 to TRBJ2-3; TRBD2 aligns across 9 bases. Germline V gene lookup returns CDR1 SNHLY and CDR2 FYNNEI. The junction had 8 bases not matched to a gene; V was cut back by 6 bases and J by 4 bases. The length of the CDR3 is 15 residues. In DNA, the CDR3 is TGTGCCAGCAGCGCCGGGACTAGCTCCGCAGATACGCAGTATTTT. This translates into CASSAGTSSADTQYF.

The J gene is TRBJ1-6, the V gene TRBV18; 10 nucleotides align to TRBD1. CDR1 is KGHSH, CDR2 LQKENI, per germline. With 3 bases clipped from V and 10 bases from J, the junction kept 3 bases outside the gene matches. CDR3 length: 14 amino acids. The CDR3 DNA follows: TGTGCCAGCTCACCCGGGACAGGGGTCTCACCCCTCCACTTT. This encodes CASSPGTGVSPLHF.

This clonotype has only a few counts. This chain uses TRBV12-3 or TRBV12-4 with TRBJ2-7, with D maybe TRBD2 (5 bases). This CDR3 has 16 amino acids. V lost 5 bases, J lost 2 bases, and 19 bases lay in between. CDR3 loop: CASSPRTLTPTYEQYF. CDR3 in DNA: TGTGCCAGCAGTCCAAGGACTCTCACCCCTACCTACGAGCAGTACTTC.

The rearrangement links TRBV10-3 to TRBJ2-5; a weak D match, TRBD2 (5 bases). This CDR3 region has 15 residues. V lost 0 bases to trimming and J lost 2 bases, with 10 bases between them. From germline, CDR1 is ENHRY and CDR2 SYGVKD. CDR3 residues: CAISESHGIQETQYF. The CDR3 bases are TGTGCCATCAGTGAGTCTCACGGGATACAAGAGACCCAGTACTTC.

This chain connects TRBV3-1 to TRBJ1-6, with D unclear. Germline V gene sequence: CDR1 LGHDT, CDR2 YNNKEL (reference sequence). The CDR3 is 14 residues long. V lost 1 base, J lost 9 bases, and 10 bases lay in between. The CDR3 region has the DNA TGTGCCAGCAGCCAAGCCCTTGTAGTTTCACCCCTCCACTTT. This gives the protein CASSQALVVSPLHF. Looking up the rest from reference TRBV3-1 and TRBJ1-6 gives the full variable domain: DTAVSQTPKYLVTQMGNDKSIKCEQNLGHDTMYWYKQDSKKFLKIMFSYNNKELIINETVPNRFSPKSPDKAHLNLHINSLELGDSAVYFCASSQALVVSPLHFGNGTRLTVT.

The V call is TRBV4-3, the J call TRBJ2-7; D may match TRBD1 or TRBD2 (5 bases each). V was shortened by 0 bases and J by 2 bases, with 11 bases between the two germline ends. Germline V gene sequence: CDR1 LGHNA, CDR2 YSLEER. The CDR3 has 15 residues. DNA for the CDR3: TGCGCCAGCAGCCAAGACAGGGAGACAACCTACGAGCAGTACTTC. Translating it yields CASSQDRETTYEQYF.

This clonotype was found a few times. V and J are TRBV10-3 and TRBJ1-5; D uncertain. There are 14 residues in the CDR3. V was shortened by 9 bases and J by 0 bases, with 12 bases between the two germline ends. Germline V lookup: CDR1 ENHRY, CDR2 SYGVKD. CDR3 coding DNA: TGTGCCATTTCCGGACGGTCTAGCAATCAGCCCCAGCATTTT. It specifies CAISGRSSNQPQHF.

Only a few counts were recorded for this clonotype. This chain links TRBV12-3 or TRBV12-4 with TRBJ1-1, with TRBD1 as a possible D gene (6 bases). The CDR3 covers 14 residues. Trimming shortened V by 6 bases and J by 2 bases, and 13 bases separated the two germline ends. DNA of the CDR3: TGTGCCAGCAGACGAACAGGGTCCAACACTGAAGCTTTCTTT. The encoded protein is CASRRTGSNTEAFF.

The CDR3 here is CASSWPLRERDYEQYF. CDR3 bases: TGCGCCAGCAGCTGGCCCCTGAGGGAGCGGGACTACGAGCAGTACTTC. The rearrangement links TRBV5-1 to TRBJ2-7; TRBD2 agrees at 7 bases. The junction had 12 bases not matched to a gene; V was cut back by 3 bases and J by 3 bases. Germline V lookup: CDR1 SGHRS, CDR2 YFSETQ. This CDR3 contains 16 residues.

In this sample, this clonotype turned up a few times. The chain links TRBV29-1 to TRBJ2-1, with D unresolved. V was shortened by 4 bases and J by 0 bases, with 7 bases between the two germline ends. In germline, CDR1 is SQVTM, CDR2 ANQGSEA. This CDR3 comprises 13 residues. Here the CDR3 DNA reads TGCAGCGTTGTGAAGAGCTCCTACAATGAGCAGTTCTTC. This gives the protein CSVVKSSYNEQFF.

This chain links TRBV6-1 with TRBJ2-5; TRBD1 aligns across 9 bases. The CDR3 is made up of 13 amino acids. Germline CDR1 is MNHNS and CDR2 is SASEGT. V lost 4 bases to trimming and J lost 4 bases; unmatched junction nucleotides: 1. The chain's CDR3 is CASSGTGVETQYF. In DNA form, the CDR3 reads TGTGCCAGCAGTGGGACAGGGGTAGAGACCCAGTACTTC.

The table lists this clonotype with a few counts. The chain employs TRBV6-2 or TRBV6-3 and TRBJ1-5; TRBD1 matches 10 bases. V shed 6 bases, J shed 1 base, and the junction held 9 bases outside the gene matches. This CDR3 has 17 amino acids. Germline values: CDR1 MNHEY, CDR2 SVGEGT. This chain's CDR3 is CASRGDRGFISNQPQHF. CDR3 bases: TGTGCCAGCAGGGGGGACAGGGGTTTCATCAGCAATCAGCCCCAGCATTTT.

V is TRBV2 and J is TRBJ2-3, with D maybe TRBD1 (5 bases). CDR3 length: 13 amino acids. Trimming pared 3 bases from V and 7 bases from J, leaving 11 bases between. Germline V gene lookup returns CDR1 SNHLY and CDR2 FYNNEI. Here the CDR3 DNA reads TGTGCCAGCAGTGAGGGGCGGCGGAATACGCAGTATTTT. Translated, it gives CASSEGRRNTQYF.

This clonotype was detected only a few times. The rearrangement uses TRBV24-1 and TRBJ2-3; possible D gene TRBD2, 6 bases. In germline, CDR1 is KGHDR, CDR2 SFDVKD. The CDR3 loop spans 15 amino acids. V shed 12 bases and J shed 6 bases, with 24 bases lying between them. CDR3 DNA sequence: TGTGCCCCAAAAAAGGAGGGGAAACTTTTCGATACGCAGTATTTT. Its protein product is CAPKKEGKLFDTQYF.

The CDR3 region is CASSLALAGNTDTQYF. CDR3 DNA: TGCGCCAGCAGCTTGGCCCTAGCGGGGAACACAGATACGCAGTATTTT. The V call is TRBV5-1, the J call TRBJ2-3, with TRBD2 identical over 9 bases. This CDR3 contains 16 residues. With 0 bases clipped from V and 2 bases from J, the junction kept 4 bases outside the gene matches. CDR1 SGHRS and CDR2 YFSETQ come from the germline V gene.